This is a list of T cell receptor beta chains from one sample in a study of identical twins. TCRdb re-called the 5' RACE reads with MiXCR, one entry per CDR3 protein. The table lists 700,000 to 950,000 distinct CDR3 sequences, 10% to 15% of them singletons. The same data also went into a second study, on yellow fever vaccine responses in identical twins.

The specimen was PBMCs. These receptors all stem from a young woman in good health. Both conserved end residues are trimmed from each CDR3. D genes are given only for firm matches.

D: .
J: TRBJ2-4
length: 12
V: TRBV28
CDR3: ASTDDRTPNIQY

D: .
J: TRBJ2-4
length: 12
V: TRBV7-2
CDR3: ASTGGVAKNIQY

D: TRBD2
J: TRBJ2-3
length: 16
V: TRBV27
CDR3: ASSPRGLAGGFTDTQY

D: TRBD2
J: TRBJ2-2
length: 14
V: TRBV7-3
CDR3: ASSSGTSGNTGELF

D: TRBD1
J: TRBJ2-1
length: 16
V: TRBV5-1
CDR3: ASSVRVIGQAQYNEQF

D: TRBD1
J: TRBJ2-5
length: 13
V: TRBV2
CDR3: ASTDRGLSKETQY

D: .
J: TRBJ2-3
length: 7
V: TRBV6-1
CDR3: ASSEGQY

D: TRBD1
J: TRBJ2-7
length: 14
V: TRBV11-2
CDR3: ASSLEATGASYEQY

D: TRBD1
J: TRBJ1-1
length: 16
V: TRBV6-1
CDR3: ASSNTFRTGGMNTEAF

D: .
J: TRBJ2-1
length: 10
V: TRBV5-4
CDR3: ARGPGLGKQF

D: .
J: TRBJ2-1
length: 14
V: TRBV6-4
CDR3: ASSDSAQGTSNEQF

D: TRBD1
J: TRBJ2-7
length: 13
V: TRBV20-1
CDR3: SASPPGQGGYEQY

D: TRBD1
J: TRBJ1-3
length: 14
V: TRBV6-6
CDR3: ASSLGQGTGGNTIY

D: TRBD2
J: TRBJ2-2
length: 12
V: TRBV5-1
CDR3: ASSGHGTSGELF

D: TRBD2
J: TRBJ2-5
length: 13
V: TRBV11-1
CDR3: ASSMTSGSLETQY

D: TRBD2
J: TRBJ2-1
length: 13
V: TRBV7-2
CDR3: ASSLAAGASNEQF

D: .
J: TRBJ1-3
length: 12
V: TRBV19
CDR3: ASRLGGSGNTIY

D: .
J: TRBJ2-1
length: 9
V: TRBV27
CDR3: ASREGNEQF

D: .
J: TRBJ2-7
length: 11
V: TRBV12-3/TRBV12-4
CDR3: ASSSRTAYEQY

D: .
J: TRBJ1-1
length: 15
V: TRBV4-1
CDR3: ASSQDIGSSSNTEAF

D: .
J: TRBJ2-2
length: 13
V: TRBV7-2
CDR3: ASTKPGKLGGELF

D: TRBD1
J: TRBJ2-5
length: 13
V: TRBV12-3/TRBV12-4
CDR3: ASSFRTGVLKTQY

D: TRBD1
J: TRBJ2-1
length: 12
V: TRBV5-1
CDR3: ASSVESQGVEQF